This is a list of T cell receptor beta chains from one sample in a study of T cells expressing NK-cell markers. One entry per CDR3 protein, without DNA, is what TCRdb gives after re-calling the 5' RACE reads. This listing includes almost 450,000 distinct CDR3 sequences. Sequenced material: blood T cells: a sorted CD56 or NKG2C T cell subset, CD4+ or CD8+ T cells, or bulk PBMC T cells (not recorded which). Every receptor here comes from a woman between 18 and 75 years old in good health. Both conserved end residues are part of each CDR3. Each record gives: J gene, V gene, CDR3 protein.

>TRBJ2-1|TRBV7-6
CASSQRTGYNEQFF
>TRBJ1-2|TRBV21-1
CASSKTDGRANYGYTF
>TRBJ2-5|TRBV7-2
CASSLVGGPGSQETQYF
>TRBJ2-7|TRBV6-5
CASSYSNSIYEQYF
>TRBJ1-5|TRBV7-9
CASAGGQGAYSNQPQHF
>TRBJ1-2|TRBV25-1
CASSARTGGAYGYTF
>TRBJ2-2|TRBV7-9
CASSLGSYTGELFF
>TRBJ1-2|TRBV4-3
CASSQAGHLNYGYTF
>TRBJ2-7|TRBV7-2
CASSFSGAANSEQYF
>TRBJ2-1|TRBV23-1
CASSHGTSGHQYNEQFF
>TRBJ2-3|TRBV12-3/TRBV12-4
CASSLTTAWAQYF
>TRBJ2-1|TRBV9
CASSRQAGGGNEQFF
>TRBJ2-3|TRBV4-3
CASSQVGFDTQYF
>TRBJ2-5|TRBV20-1
CSARDWGLAGGPPKETQYF
>TRBJ2-5|TRBV29-1
CSAGSKETQYF
>TRBJ1-1|TRBV3-1
CASSPERGAGLNTEAFF
>TRBJ2-3|TRBV5-1
CTSSSETRKRGTDTQYF
>TRBJ2-7|TRBV7-2
CASSEGTGNYEQYF
>TRBJ1-4|TRBV6-1
CASSSLEGRVEKLFF
>TRBJ1-5|TRBV5-1
CASRPGQGGSNQPQHF
>TRBJ1-5|TRBV12-3/TRBV12-4
CASGLAGMGQHF
>TRBJ2-1|TRBV3-1
CASSQAASAPLAYNEQFF
>TRBJ2-5|TRBV18
CASSPPQGGAQETQYF